This T cell receptor (beta chain) was sequenced in a study of cytomegalovirus exposure and HLA in healthy donors. Study context: According to later analysis, the same platform produced the 120 or so validation and approximately 630 first-cohort repertoires.

Produced via immunoSEQ multiplex PCR; TCRdb's table is partial and in-frame only. The top ten clones hold approximately 4% of a sample with around 98,000 clones, around nine tenths of them seen once. The germline CDR1 and CDR2 sequences are SGHDT and YYEEEE. Trimming removed 0 bases from V and 2 bases from J, with 12 bases in between. This CDR3 has 15 amino acids. The study, taken as a whole, reports: Some public TCRs appeared in many individuals, while most sequences were rare. A few CMV-associated chains were confirmed in vitro to be specific for CMV antigens.

The donors belonged to the approximately 110-subject validation cohort, separate from the roughly 670-subject first cohort. In this sample, this clone turned up once. Its antigen is still unknown. The source material was PBMCs. This TCR derives from a woman younger than 45 in good health and CMV-seronegative. The chain employs TRBV5-6 and TRBJ2-7; a possible D gene is TRBD1 (5 bases). The CDR3 protein is CASSLAPTGAYEQYF. CDR3 coding DNA: TGTGCCAGCAGCTTGGCCCCTACAGGAGCCTACGAGCAGTACTTC.